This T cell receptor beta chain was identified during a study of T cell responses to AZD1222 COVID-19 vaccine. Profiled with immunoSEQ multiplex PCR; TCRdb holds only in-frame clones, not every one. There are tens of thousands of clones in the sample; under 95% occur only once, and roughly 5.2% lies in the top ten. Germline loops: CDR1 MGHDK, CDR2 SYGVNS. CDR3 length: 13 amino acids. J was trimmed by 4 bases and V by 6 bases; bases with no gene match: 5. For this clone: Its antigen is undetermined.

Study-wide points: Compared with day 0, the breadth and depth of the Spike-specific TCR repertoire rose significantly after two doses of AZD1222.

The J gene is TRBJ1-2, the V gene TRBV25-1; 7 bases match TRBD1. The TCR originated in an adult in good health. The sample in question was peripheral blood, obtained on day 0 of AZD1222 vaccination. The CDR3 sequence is CASSVTGTYGYTF. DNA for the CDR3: TGTGCCAGCAGCGTGACAGGGACCTATGGCTACACCTTC.